This T cell receptor (beta chain) stems from a study of beta chain features in type 1 diabetes. The CDR3 runs to 16 residues. The germline V gene has CDR1 MGHDK and CDR2 SYGVNS. V lost 1 base, J lost 6 bases, and 6 bases stayed unmatched. The study reverse transcribed the entire isolated RNA, so it sequenced expressed TCRB transcripts. Measured with immunoSEQ multiplex PCR; TCRdb has only the in-frame clones, and not every one. The table records about 300,000 clones, less than 15% of them present only once. General observations from the study: Type 1 diabetes patients had TCRB CDR3s that were shorter (moderately but significantly so) in all four CD4+ subsets.

To note about this clone: Antigen specificity is unknown.

The TCR comes from a woman younger than 30 with type 1 diabetes. The rearrangement uses TRBV25-1 and TRBJ2-2, with 9 nucleotides matching TRBD2. The source material was naive CD4+ T cells from blood. The CDR3: CASSELGSGSPGELFF. CDR3 DNA: TGTGCCAGCAGTGAATTAGGTAGCGGGAGTCCCGGGGAGCTGTTTTTT.